The rows below give T cell receptor beta chains drawn from one sample of a study of T cell changes during pregnancy in multiple sclerosis. Produced via immunoSEQ multiplex PCR; TCRdb's table is partial and in-frame only. The sample contains around 100,000 clones, approximately 90% of which appear only once. The sequencing used peripheral blood, collected in the second trimester of pregnancy. The receptors were sampled from a female donor in good health, enrolled as a control in a pregnancy study. Each CDR3 is given with its conserved first and last residue. Each record gives: V gene, clone size, J gene, D gene, CDR3 protein, CDR3 DNA. D genes are given only for firm matches. The size entry is marked missing in some rows and otherwise reads once, few, many or a size class.

v_gene: TRBV19
abundance: -
j_gene: TRBJ2-1
d_gene: TRBD1
CDR3aa: CASKDRGLGNEQFF
CDR3nt: TGTGCCAGTAAGGACAGGGGGCTCGGCAATGAGCAGTTCTTC

v_gene: TRBV6-1
abundance: -
j_gene: TRBJ2-3
d_gene: TRBD1
CDR3aa: CASSEALGGGADTQYF
CDR3nt: TGTGCCAGCAGTGAAGCGCTAGGGGGCGGCGCAGATACGCAGTATTTT

v_gene: TRBV5-6
abundance: -
j_gene: TRBJ2-7
d_gene: TRBD1
CDR3aa: CASSPGTGALYEQYF
CDR3nt: TGTGCCAGCAGTCCCGGGACAGGGGCGTTATACGAGCAGTACTTC

v_gene: TRBV7-8
abundance: -
j_gene: TRBJ2-7
d_gene: TRBD1
CDR3aa: CASSLNRDSNEQYF
CDR3nt: TGTGCCAGCAGCTTAAACAGGGACAGTAACGAGCAGTACTTC

v_gene: TRBV7-2
abundance: -
j_gene: TRBJ1-6
d_gene: -
CDR3aa: CASSFGGGNSPLHF
CDR3nt: TGTGCCAGCAGCTTTGGGGGAGGCAATTCACCCCTCCACTTT

v_gene: TRBV27
abundance: -
j_gene: TRBJ2-5
d_gene: -
CDR3aa: CASSFGLEGETQYF
CDR3nt: TGTGCCAGCAGTTTCGGGTTGGAGGGAGAGACCCAGTACTTC

v_gene: TRBV2
abundance: -
j_gene: TRBJ2-1
d_gene: -
CDR3aa: CASTPGTWEQFF
CDR3nt: TGTGCCAGCACCCCCGGGACATGGGAGCAGTTCTTC

v_gene: TRBV9
abundance: -
j_gene: TRBJ1-4
d_gene: -
CDR3aa: CASSVASEINEKLFF
CDR3nt: TGTGCCAGCAGCGTAGCGTCAGAAATTAATGAAAAACTGTTTTTT

v_gene: TRBV7-2
abundance: -
j_gene: TRBJ2-3
d_gene: -
CDR3aa: CASSLTGASTDTQYF
CDR3nt: TGTGCCAGCAGCTTAACTGGGGCCAGCACAGATACGCAGTATTTT

v_gene: TRBV27
abundance: -
j_gene: TRBJ1-2
d_gene: -
CDR3aa: CASSLSGVSGSYTF
CDR3nt: TGTGCCAGCAGTTTATCTGGCGTTTCGGGGAGCTACACCTTC

v_gene: TRBV30
abundance: -
j_gene: TRBJ2-7
d_gene: -
CDR3aa: CAWSILVIDEQYF
CDR3nt: TGTGCCTGGAGTATACTAGTAATAGACGAGCAGTACTTC

v_gene: TRBV5-4
abundance: -
j_gene: TRBJ2-7
d_gene: -
CDR3aa: CASSLEQGAYEQYF
CDR3nt: TGTGCCAGCAGCTTGGAACAGGGAGCCTACGAGCAGTACTTC

v_gene: TRBV7-9
abundance: -
j_gene: TRBJ1-5
d_gene: -
CDR3aa: CASSHLGGENSNQPQHF
CDR3nt: TGTGCCAGCAGCCACCTGGGAGGCGAAAATAGCAATCAGCCCCAGCATTTT

v_gene: TRBV4-3
abundance: -
j_gene: TRBJ2-1
d_gene: TRBD1
CDR3aa: CASSQKGQESYNEQFF
CDR3nt: TGCGCCAGCAGCCAAAAGGGACAGGAATCCTACAATGAGCAGTTCTTC

v_gene: TRBV2
abundance: -
j_gene: TRBJ2-6
d_gene: -
CDR3aa: CARAPSGANVLTF
CDR3nt: TGTGCCAGGGCTCCCTCTGGGGCCAACGTCCTGACTTTC

v_gene: TRBV7-9
abundance: -
j_gene: TRBJ1-1
d_gene: TRBD1
CDR3aa: CASSLASGGAAEAFF
CDR3nt: TGTGCCAGCAGCTTAGCCTCAGGGGGCGCAGCCGAAGCTTTCTTT

v_gene: TRBV10-1
abundance: once
j_gene: TRBJ2-3
d_gene: -
CDR3aa: CASSAQGRVADTQYF
CDR3nt: TGCGCCAGCAGTGCTCAAGGCAGGGTGGCAGATACGCAGTATTTT

v_gene: TRBV6-1
abundance: -
j_gene: TRBJ1-5
d_gene: TRBD1
CDR3aa: CASSGRQGQPQHF
CDR3nt: TGTGCCAGCAGTGGTCGACAGGGTCAGCCCCAGCATTTT

v_gene: TRBV28
abundance: once
j_gene: TRBJ1-5
d_gene: TRBD1
CDR3aa: CASRAGGSQPQHF
CDR3nt: TGTGCCAGCAGAGCAGGGGGCAGTCAGCCCCAGCATTTT

v_gene: TRBV5-1
abundance: -
j_gene: TRBJ1-1
d_gene: -
CDR3aa: CASSLSRNTEAFF
CDR3nt: TGCGCCAGCAGCTTGTCCAGGAACACTGAAGCTTTCTTT

v_gene: TRBV9
abundance: once
j_gene: TRBJ2-7
d_gene: -
CDR3aa: CASRRPSGCVERIHLSYEQYF
CDR3nt: TGTGCCAGCAGACGACCCTCGGGGTGTGTTGAGCGGATACACCTCTCCTACGAGCAGTACTTC

v_gene: TRBV28
abundance: -
j_gene: TRBJ2-3
d_gene: TRBD1
CDR3aa: CASSWTGPPGDTQYF
CDR3nt: TGTGCCAGCAGTTGGACAGGGCCTCCCGGAGATACGCAGTATTTT

v_gene: TRBV5-8
abundance: once
j_gene: TRBJ2-7
d_gene: TRBD1
CDR3aa: CASSVTGGRGEQYF
CDR3nt: TGTGCCAGCAGCGTGACAGGGGGTCGGGGGGAGCAGTACTTC

v_gene: TRBV6-1
abundance: -
j_gene: TRBJ1-2
d_gene: TRBD1
CDR3aa: CASSSTRQGGYGYTF
CDR3nt: TGTGCCAGCAGTTCCACCCGACAGGGCGGCTATGGCTACACCTTC

v_gene: TRBV5-1
abundance: few
j_gene: TRBJ2-3
d_gene: -
CDR3aa: CASREGSTDTQYF
CDR3nt: TGCGCCAGCAGGGAGGGCTCCACAGATACGCAGTATTTT

v_gene: TRBV9
abundance: -
j_gene: TRBJ1-4
d_gene: -
CDR3aa: CASSLGEVYNEKLFF
CDR3nt: TGTGCCAGCAGCCTAGGGGAGGTATACAATGAAAAACTGTTTTTT

v_gene: TRBV2
abundance: -
j_gene: TRBJ2-7
d_gene: -
CDR3aa: CASSELGGRLYEQYF
CDR3nt: TGTGCCAGCAGTGAACTAGGAGGCCGGCTCTACGAGCAGTACTTC

v_gene: TRBV28
abundance: -
j_gene: TRBJ2-7
d_gene: TRBD2
CDR3aa: CASSYPGTRSYEQYF
CDR3nt: TGTGCCAGCAGTTACCCCGGGACTAGAAGCTACGAGCAGTACTTC

v_gene: TRBV7-9
abundance: -
j_gene: TRBJ2-7
d_gene: TRBD1
CDR3aa: CASSSIYSTGTERYEQYF
CDR3nt: TGTGCCAGCAGCTCGATCTACTCCACCGGGACAGAACGCTACGAGCAGTACTTC

v_gene: TRBV19
abundance: -
j_gene: TRBJ2-4
d_gene: -
CDR3aa: CASSIEGGTGAQYF
CDR3nt: TGTGCCAGTAGTATAGAAGGCGGGACCGGGGCTCAGTACTTC

v_gene: TRBV7-2
abundance: once
j_gene: TRBJ1-5
d_gene: -
CDR3aa: CASSLEAGSKAQPQHF
CDR3nt: TGTGCCAGCAGCTTAGAAGCGGGTTCTAAAGCCCAGCCCCAGCATTTT

v_gene: TRBV28
abundance: -
j_gene: TRBJ1-5
d_gene: -
CDR3aa: CASRHPGGLNQPQHF
CDR3nt: TGTGCCAGCAGACACCCGGGGGGGCTCAATCAGCCCCAGCATTTT

v_gene: TRBV5-1
abundance: -
j_gene: TRBJ1-2
d_gene: -
CDR3aa: CASSLGRDYGYTF
CDR3nt: TGCGCCAGCAGCTTGGGTCGGGACTATGGCTACACCTTC